This T cell receptor (beta chain) was documented in a study of shared clonotypes between healthy human individuals. Assay used: immunoSEQ multiplex PCR; TCRdb lists only in-frame clones, some missing. The sample shows roughly 700,000 clones, roughly 70% of them seen only once. J was trimmed by 4 bases and V by 5 bases; bases with no gene match: 8. This CDR3 comprises 14 residues. The germline gives CDR1 SGHNT, CDR2 YYREEE (reference sequence). This TCR was recovered from a woman under 40 in good health. The sequenced sample was memory CD4+ T cells sorted from blood. Stated subset: CD45RA-negative fraction. The chain links TRBV5-4 to TRBJ2-7, with 8 bases matching TRBD1. The CDR3 DNA follows: TGTGCCAGCAGATCTGACAGGGGAAGTTACGAGCAGTACTTC. Translated: CASRSDRGSYEQYF.